These 14 T cell receptor beta chains were sequenced from one sample in a study of T cell responses to AZD1222 COVID-19 vaccine. Profiled with immunoSEQ multiplex PCR; TCRdb holds only in-frame clones, not every one. Among tens of thousands of clones, 89% were seen once, and the ten largest hold roughly 30%. Source: peripheral blood, taken 28 days after the second AZD1222 dose. Receptors were obtained from an adult who received the AZD1222 COVID-19 vaccine.

The chain uses TRBV7-8 and TRBJ1-5; D may be TRBD1 (6 bases). V was cut by 3 bases and J by 6 bases, with 15 bases left in between. This CDR3 contains 15 residues. CDR1 and CDR2 from the germline V gene are SGHVS and FQNEAQ. The CDR3 DNA follows: TGTGCCAGCAGCTTGTGGCGGGGGGGCTTTCAGCCCCAGCATTTT. This sequence encodes CASSLWRGGFQPQHF.

This clone is a singleton in its sample. Its ends do not fully match the called genes, so a read error is possible. The rearrangement joins TRBV10-2 to TRBJ1-6; 7 bases align to TRBD1. Germline V gene lookup returns CDR1 WSHSY and CDR2 SAAADI. There are 18 residues in the CDR3. The CDR3, as DNA: TGCGCCAGCAGTGAGCCCCAAGTGAGGGACAGTTATAATTCACCCTTCCACTTT. Amino acids: CASSEPQVRDSYNSPFHF.

The chain employs TRBV18 and TRBJ2-6; D is unclear. The germline gives CDR1 KGHSH, CDR2 LQKENI. The germline V and J ends were trimmed by 2 bases and 0 bases, with 11 bases remaining between them. This CDR3 contains 17 residues. The CDR3 sequence is CASSPNAIDSGANVLTF. The CDR3 coding sequence is TGTGCCAGCTCACCAAATGCTATCGACTCTGGGGCCAACGTCCTGACTTTC.

This clone was seen a single time. The chain carries TRBV4-1 and TRBJ2-6, with 7 bases that match TRBD1. The V segment lost 0 bases and the J segment 0 bases; nucleotides outside the gene matches: 11. CDR3 length: 20 residues. CDR1 is MGHRA, CDR2 YSYEKL, per germline. CDR3 nucleotide sequence: TGCGCCAGCAGCCAAGATGTCCCGGACAGGTTGGGCTCTGGGGCCAACGTCCTGACTTTC. It specifies CASSQDVPDRLGSGANVLTF.

V gene TRBV5-4 combines with J gene TRBJ1-4, with TRBD1 matching over 7 bases. Germline V gives CDR1 SGHNT, CDR2 YYREEE (reference sequence). CDR3 length: 14 amino acids. The trim removed 4 bases at V and 8 bases at J, leaving 8 bases unmatched. DNA of the CDR3: TGTGCCAGCAGCATAGACAGGGCAAGCGAAAAACTGTTTTTT. Translation gives CASSIDRASEKLFF. The full variable domain, completed using reference TRBV5-4 and TRBJ1-4, is ETGVTQSPTHLIKTRGQQVTLRCSSQSGHNTVSWYQQALGQGPQFIFQYYREEENGRGNFPPRFSGLQFPNYSSELNVNALELDDSALYLCASSIDRASEKLFFGSGTQLSVL.

The chain uses TRBV7-2 and TRBJ1-5, with D maybe TRBD1 (5 bases). Germline CDR1 SGHTA, CDR2 FQGNSA. The V end lost 4 bases, the J end lost 4 bases, and 14 bases lay between the germline ends. This CDR3 spans 15 amino acids. CDR3 in amino acids: CASSSRGGRNQPQHF. CDR3 in DNA: TGTGCCAGCAGCTCCCGGGGGGGGAGGAATCAGCCCCAGCATTTT.

The J gene is TRBJ2-1, the V gene TRBV5-1; 11 positions match TRBD2. Germline CDR1 reads SGHRS; CDR2 reads YFSETQ. V dropped 2 bases and J dropped 0; count of bases not matched to a gene: 7. This CDR3 is built from 18 residues. The DNA of the CDR3 is TGCGCCAGCAGCTTCGGTAGCGGGAGGGTTAGCTCCTACAATGAGCAGTTCTTC. Translating gives CASSFGSGRVSSYNEQFF.

In this sample, this clone turned up once. This sequence joins TRBV11-2 and TRBJ2-5; D is unresolved. V was trimmed by 1 base and J by 7 bases, leaving 13 bases between them. Germline V CDR1 and CDR2: SGHAT, FQNNGV. The CDR3 length is 14 residues. In nucleotides, the CDR3 is TGTGCCAGCAGCTTAGGGCAGGCCGCCGGGACCCAGTACTTC. This sequence encodes CASSLGQAAGTQYF.

The rearrangement uses TRBV2 and TRBJ1-5, with D uncertain. There are 15 residues in the CDR3. CDR1 SNHLY and CDR2 FYNNEI come from the germline V gene. V lost 6 bases and J lost 1, with 13 bases in between. Here the CDR3 DNA reads TGTGCCAGCAGCCTACAGCGGGCCAGCAATCAGCCCCAGCATTTT. Its translation is CASSLQRASNQPQHF.

V usage is TRBV28 and J usage is TRBJ2-1; no firm D call. Trimming left V 1 base short and J 9 bases short, with 7 bases between. The CDR3 has 12 residues. Germline-derived CDR1 and CDR2 are MDHEN and SYDVKM. The CDR3 region has the DNA TGTGCCAGCAGTTTATATGGCGGTGAGCAGTTCTTC. Encoded protein: CASSLYGGEQFF.

The chain couples TRBV6-6 to TRBJ1-3; no clear D gene. CDR1 is MNHNY, CDR2 SVGAGI, per germline (reference sequence). This CDR3 region has 14 residues. With 6 bases removed from V and 0 bases from J, the gap between germline ends came to 9 bases. In DNA form, the CDR3 reads TGTGCCAGCAGCTCCCTTGGCTCTGGAAACACCATATATTTT. Protein sequence: CASSSLGSGNTIYF.

The V call is TRBV11-1, the J call TRBJ2-6, with D perhaps assigned TRBD1 or TRBD2 (5 bases each). Trimming removed 5 bases at V and 5 bases at J, with 16 bases between. Per germline, CDR1 SGHAT and CDR2 FQDESV (reference sequence). This CDR3 spans 16 amino acids. The DNA of the CDR3 is TGTGCCAGCAGCCCAAGAGGGGCCCCAAGGGCCAACGTCCTGACTTTC. This translates into CASSPRGAPRANVLTF.

As for this clone: A much larger clone differs from this one at a single base, so this may be a read error. The chain combines TRBV12-1 with TRBJ2-7; the table names TRBD1, a call not compared with the DNA. TRBV12-1 is assigned pseudogene status. There are 12 residues in the CDR3. For the CDR3, the DNA is TGTGCCAGCAGCGACAGCTCCTACGAGCAGTACTTC. Residues: CASSDSSYEQYF.

V gene TRBV2 combines with J gene TRBJ1-5; 9 nucleotides align to TRBD1. The germline gives CDR1 SNHLY, CDR2 FYNNEI. This CDR3 comprises 15 residues. Losses at the gene ends were 4 bases for V and 6 bases for J; bases not matched to a gene: 7. CDR3 protein: CASSAFGTGSQPQHF. CDR3 sequence (DNA): TGTGCCAGCAGTGCATTTGGGACAGGGAGTCAGCCCCAGCATTTT. Variable domain in full (rest from reference TRBV2 and TRBJ1-5): EPEVTQTPSHQVTQMGQEVILRCVPISNHLYFYWYRQILGQKVEFLVSFYNNEISEKSEIFDDQFSVERPDGSNFTLKIRSTKLEDSAMYFCASSAFGTGSQPQHFGDGTRLSIL.